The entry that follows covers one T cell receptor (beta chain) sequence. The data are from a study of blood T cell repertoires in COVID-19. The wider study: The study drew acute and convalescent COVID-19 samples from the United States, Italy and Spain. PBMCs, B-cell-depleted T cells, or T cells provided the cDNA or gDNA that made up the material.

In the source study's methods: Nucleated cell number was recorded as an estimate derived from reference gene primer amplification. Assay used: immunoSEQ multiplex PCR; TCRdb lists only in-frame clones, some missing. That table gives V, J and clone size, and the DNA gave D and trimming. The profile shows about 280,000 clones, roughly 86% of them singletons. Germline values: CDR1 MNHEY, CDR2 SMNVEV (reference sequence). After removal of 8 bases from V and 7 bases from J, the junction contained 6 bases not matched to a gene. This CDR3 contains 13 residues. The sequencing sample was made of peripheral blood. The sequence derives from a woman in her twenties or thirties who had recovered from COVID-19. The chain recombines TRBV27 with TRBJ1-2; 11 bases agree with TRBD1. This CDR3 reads CASLRTGGGGYTF. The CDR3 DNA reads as TGTGCCAGCCTCCGGACAGGGGGCGGTGGCTACACCTTC.